This T cell receptor beta chain came from a study of vaccination and CD4 T cells after COVID-19. Study observations and caveats: Convalescent patients displayed a median 86.3% of reactive clones emerging only post-vaccination.

The treatment denotes: roughly 10-day PBMC culture with coronavirus spike peptide pools or control peptides (ViraFEST assay). The collection of CD4+ T cells from the unexposed donor took place before the COVID-19 pandemic (2011-2018). Every well contained 1.5 million to 2.5 million PBMCs, which were grown with about 10 IU/ml IL-2 and 9 to 10 ug/ml peptide pools. Half of the medium was exchanged for fresh IL-2 medium, first on day 3 and then on day 7. At the Johns Hopkins FTIC core, DNA taken from cultured CD4+ T cells was sequenced by way of the Oncomine TCR Beta short-read assay. TCRdb fed the PCR reads into MiXCR, producing one record per CDR3 protein. There are around 6,000 distinct CDR3 sequences in the sample; around two fifths occur only once, and around 40% lies in the top ten. Germline V gives CDR1 DFQATT, CDR2 SNEGSKA (reference sequence). The J segment lost 6 bases and the V segment lost 4 bases, leaving 7 bases of the junction unmatched. The CDR3 has 14 amino acids.

This clonotype was seen more than once but under ten times. The target antigen is unknown. Sequencing was carried out using CD4+ T cells from blood, cultured in vitro. The chain carries TRBV20-1 and TRBJ1-5, with 9 bases that match TRBD1. The TCR originated in a human donor in good health. As DNA, the CDR3 is TGCAGTGCTACCGGGACAGGGTATGGTCAGCCCCAGCATTTT. It yields the protein CSATGTGYGQPQHF.